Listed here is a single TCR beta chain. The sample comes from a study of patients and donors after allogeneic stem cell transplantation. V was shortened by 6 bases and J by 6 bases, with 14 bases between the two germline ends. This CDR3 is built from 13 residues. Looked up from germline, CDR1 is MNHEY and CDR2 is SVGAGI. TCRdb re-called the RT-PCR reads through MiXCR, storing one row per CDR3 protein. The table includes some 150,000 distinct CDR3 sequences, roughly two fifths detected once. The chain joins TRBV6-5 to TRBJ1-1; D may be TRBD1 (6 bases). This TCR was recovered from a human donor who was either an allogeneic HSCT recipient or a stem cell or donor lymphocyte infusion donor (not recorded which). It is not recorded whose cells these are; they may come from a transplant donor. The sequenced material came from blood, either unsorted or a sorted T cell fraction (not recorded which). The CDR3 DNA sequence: TGTGCCAGCAGGGCTGCAGGGGTCGCTGAAGCTTTCTTT. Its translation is CASRAAGVAEAFF.